This T cell receptor (beta chain) was captured by sequencing in a study of blood T cells in healthy people across ages. This clonotype appeared a few times. The antigen is undetermined. Whenever a sample was processed, at least 6 million PBMCs were isolated. This CDR3 spans 14 amino acids. The ends lost 3 bases at V and 3 bases at J; junction bases unmatched: 7. Germline V gene data show CDR1 as DFQATT and CDR2 as SNEGSKA (reference sequence). The study, taken as a whole, reports: Strong correlation existed between TCR beta diversity and naive T cell percentage. The donors' CMV status was not determined, possibly confounding changes in expanded clonotypes.

Through a sample-barcoded 5' primer and a J-beta primer mix, a second PCR was run for roughly 6 to 11 cycles. TCRdb processed the 5' RACE reads anew with MiXCR; each CDR3 protein has one entry. This repertoire shows around 800,000 distinct CDR3 sequences, under 45% found once; its top ten account for about 21%. Sequencing was performed on blood. This sequence was found in a man between 60 and 75 years old in good health. The V call is TRBV20-1, the J call TRBJ2-7; 8 bases align to TRBD1. The CDR3 reads CSARAGTGLYEQYF. In nucleotides, the CDR3 is TGCAGTGCTAGGGCCGGGACAGGCCTCTACGAGCAGTACTTC.